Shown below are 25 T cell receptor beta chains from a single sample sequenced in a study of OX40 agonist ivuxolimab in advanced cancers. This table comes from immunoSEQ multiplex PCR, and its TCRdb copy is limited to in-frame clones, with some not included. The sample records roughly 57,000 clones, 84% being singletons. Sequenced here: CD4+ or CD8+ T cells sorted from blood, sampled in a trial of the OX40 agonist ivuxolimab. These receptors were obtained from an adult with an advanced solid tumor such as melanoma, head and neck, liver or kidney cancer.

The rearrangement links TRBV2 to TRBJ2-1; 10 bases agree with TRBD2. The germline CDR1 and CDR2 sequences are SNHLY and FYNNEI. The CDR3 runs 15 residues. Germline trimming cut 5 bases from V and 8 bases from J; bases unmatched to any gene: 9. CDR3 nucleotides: TGTGCCAGCAGTCGGGCTAGCGGGAGAGTCGATGAGCAGTTCTTC. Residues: CASSRASGRVDEQFF.

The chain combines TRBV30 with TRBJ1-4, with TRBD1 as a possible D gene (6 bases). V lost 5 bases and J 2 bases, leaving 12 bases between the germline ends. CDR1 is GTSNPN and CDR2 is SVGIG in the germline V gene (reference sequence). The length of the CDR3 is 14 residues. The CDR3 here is CAWSQGHTNEKLFF. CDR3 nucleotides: TGTGCCTGGTCTCAGGGACACACTAATGAAAAACTGTTTTTT.

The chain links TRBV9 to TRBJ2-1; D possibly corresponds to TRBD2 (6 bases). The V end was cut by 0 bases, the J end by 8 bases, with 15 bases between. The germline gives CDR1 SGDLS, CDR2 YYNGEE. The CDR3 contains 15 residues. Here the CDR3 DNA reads TGTGCCAGCAGCGTAGACGGGGGAGTGAGGGATGAGCAGTTCTTC. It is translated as CASSVDGGVRDEQFF.

The CDR3 nucleotides are TGTGCCAGCAGTGGAGTTATGATACAGGGGACGGGCACTGAAGCTTTCTTT. This translates into CASSGVMIQGTGTEAFF. The chain is built from TRBV25-1 and TRBJ1-1; 7 bases line up with TRBD1. The CDR3 spans 17 residues. The trim removed 4 bases at V and 4 bases at J, leaving 15 bases unmatched. Germline lookup yields CDR1 MGHDK and CDR2 SYGVNS.

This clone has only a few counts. CDR3: CAYRRGGYTF. Written as DNA, the CDR3 is TGTGCCTATAGGAGGGGTGGCTACACCTTC. The genes are TRBV30 and TRBJ1-2; a possible D gene is TRBD1 (5 bases). This CDR3 is built from 10 residues. V was trimmed by 7 bases and J by 7 bases, leaving 10 bases between them. Germline lookup yields CDR1 GTSNPN and CDR2 SVGIG (reference sequence).

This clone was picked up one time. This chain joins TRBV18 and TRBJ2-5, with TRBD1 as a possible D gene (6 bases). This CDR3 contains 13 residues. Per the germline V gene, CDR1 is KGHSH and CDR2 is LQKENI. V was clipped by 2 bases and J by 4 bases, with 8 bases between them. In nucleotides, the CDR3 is TGTGCCAGCTCACCAGCAGGGGCAGAGACCCAGTACTTC. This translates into CASSPAGAETQYF.

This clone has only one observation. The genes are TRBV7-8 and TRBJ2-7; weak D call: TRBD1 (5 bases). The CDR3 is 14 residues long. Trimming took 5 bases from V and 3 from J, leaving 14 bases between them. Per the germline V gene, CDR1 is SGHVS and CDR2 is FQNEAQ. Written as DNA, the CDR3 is TGTGCCAGCAGCCCAAACGACAGAAACTACGAGCAGTACTTC. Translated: CASSPNDRNYEQYF.

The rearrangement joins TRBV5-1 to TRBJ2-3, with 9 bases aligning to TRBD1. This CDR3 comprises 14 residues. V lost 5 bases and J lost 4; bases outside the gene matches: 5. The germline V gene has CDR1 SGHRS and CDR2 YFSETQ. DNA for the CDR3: TGCGCCAGCAGAGGGACAGGGAGGGCAGATACGCAGTATTTT. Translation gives CASRGTGRADTQYF.

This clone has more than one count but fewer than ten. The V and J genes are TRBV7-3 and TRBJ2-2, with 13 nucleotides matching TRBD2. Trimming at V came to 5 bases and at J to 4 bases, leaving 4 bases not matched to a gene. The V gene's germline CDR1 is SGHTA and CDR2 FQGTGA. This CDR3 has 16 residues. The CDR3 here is CASSAGLAGATGELFF. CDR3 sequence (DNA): TGTGCCAGCAGCGCCGGACTAGCGGGAGCCACCGGGGAGCTGTTTTTT.

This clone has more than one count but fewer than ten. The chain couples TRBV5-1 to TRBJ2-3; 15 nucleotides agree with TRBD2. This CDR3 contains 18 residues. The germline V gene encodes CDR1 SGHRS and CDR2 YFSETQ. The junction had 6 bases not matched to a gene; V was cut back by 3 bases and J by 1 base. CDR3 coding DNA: TGCGCCAGCAGCTCCGGACTAGCGGGAGGGCCGGGCACAGATACGCAGTATTTT. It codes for CASSSGLAGGPGTDTQYF.

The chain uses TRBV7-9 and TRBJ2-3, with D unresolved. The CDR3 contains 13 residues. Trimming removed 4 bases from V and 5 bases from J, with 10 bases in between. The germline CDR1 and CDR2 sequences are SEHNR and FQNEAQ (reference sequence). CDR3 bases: TGTGCCAGCAGCTCGGTCCGCAGAGATACGCAGTATTTT. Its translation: CASSSVRRDTQYF.

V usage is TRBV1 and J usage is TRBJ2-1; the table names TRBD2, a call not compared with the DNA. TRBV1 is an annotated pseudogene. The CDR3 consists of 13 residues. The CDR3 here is CTSSLASSNEQFF. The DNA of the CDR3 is TGCACCAGCAGCCTTGCTAGCAGCAATGAGCAGTTCTTC.

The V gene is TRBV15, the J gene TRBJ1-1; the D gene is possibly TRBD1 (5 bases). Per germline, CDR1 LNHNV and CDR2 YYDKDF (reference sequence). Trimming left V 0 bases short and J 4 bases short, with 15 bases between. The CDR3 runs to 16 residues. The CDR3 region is CATSRDRAGRGTEAFF. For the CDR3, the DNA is TGTGCCACCAGCAGAGATCGGGCAGGGCGGGGCACTGAAGCTTTCTTT.

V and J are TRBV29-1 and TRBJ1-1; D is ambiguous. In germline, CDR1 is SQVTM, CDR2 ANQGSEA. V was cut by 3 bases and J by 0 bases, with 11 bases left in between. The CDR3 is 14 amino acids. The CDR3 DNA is TGCAGCGTTGATATTTCGTCGGTGAACACTGAAGCTTTCTTT. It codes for CSVDISSVNTEAFF.

The CDR3 region is CASSEAPGGGRNTIYF. The CDR3 DNA reads TGTGCCAGCAGTGAAGCGCCCGGGGGGGGGCGAAACACCATATATTTT. The chain employs TRBV6-1 and TRBJ1-3; maybe TRBD1 (6 bases). CDR3 length equals 16 residues. With 0 bases removed from V and 5 bases from J, the gap between germline ends came to 14 bases. Germline V gives CDR1 MNHNS, CDR2 SASEGT.

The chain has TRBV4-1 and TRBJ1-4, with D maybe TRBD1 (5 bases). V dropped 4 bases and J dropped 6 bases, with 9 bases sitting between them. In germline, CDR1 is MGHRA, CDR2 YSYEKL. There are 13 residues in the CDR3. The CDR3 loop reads CASSRDGYEKLFF. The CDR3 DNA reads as TGCGCCAGCAGCCGGGACGGTTATGAAAAACTGTTTTTT.

CDR3 residues: CASSLTSQNEQFF. CDR3 nucleotides: TGTGCCAGCAGCTTAACCAGCCAAAATGAGCAGTTCTTC. The chain combines TRBV7-3 with TRBJ2-1; D is unclear. CDR1 is SGHTA and CDR2 is FQGTGA in the germline V gene. Between the trimmed V and J ends, which lost 0 bases and 7 bases, there was a span of 7 bases. The CDR3 has 13 amino acids.

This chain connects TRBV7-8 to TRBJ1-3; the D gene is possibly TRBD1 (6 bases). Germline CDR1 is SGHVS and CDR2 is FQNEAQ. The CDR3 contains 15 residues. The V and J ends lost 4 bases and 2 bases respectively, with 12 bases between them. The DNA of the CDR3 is TGTGCCAGCAGCTCCAACACAGGGACTGGAAACACCATATATTTT. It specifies CASSSNTGTGNTIYF.

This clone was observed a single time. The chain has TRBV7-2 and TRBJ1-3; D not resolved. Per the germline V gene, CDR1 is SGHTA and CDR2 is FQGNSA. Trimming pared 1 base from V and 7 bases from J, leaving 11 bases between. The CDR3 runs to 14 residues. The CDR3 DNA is TGTGCCAGCAGCTTAGAGTCTCAGCCGAACACCATATATTTT. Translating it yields CASSLESQPNTIYF.

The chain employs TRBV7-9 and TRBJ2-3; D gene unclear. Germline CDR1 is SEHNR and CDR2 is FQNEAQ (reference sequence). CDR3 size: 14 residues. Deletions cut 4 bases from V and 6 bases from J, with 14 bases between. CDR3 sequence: CASSWVKPQDTQYF. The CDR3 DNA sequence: TGTGCCAGCAGCTGGGTTAAGCCCCAGGATACGCAGTATTTT.

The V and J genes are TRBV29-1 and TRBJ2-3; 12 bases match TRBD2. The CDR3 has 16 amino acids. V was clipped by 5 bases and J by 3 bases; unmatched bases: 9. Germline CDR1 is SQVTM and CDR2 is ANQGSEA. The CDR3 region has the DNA TGCAGCGTTCTCCCTAGCGGGAGGGCCTGGACAGATACGCAGTATTTT. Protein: CSVLPSGRAWTDTQYF.

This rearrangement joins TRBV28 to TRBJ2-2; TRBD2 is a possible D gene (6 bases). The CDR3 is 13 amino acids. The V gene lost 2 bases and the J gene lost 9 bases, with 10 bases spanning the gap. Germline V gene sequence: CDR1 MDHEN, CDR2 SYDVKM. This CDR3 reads CASSLGGSRELFF. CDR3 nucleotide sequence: TGTGCCAGCAGTTTAGGGGGGAGCAGGGAGCTGTTTTTT.

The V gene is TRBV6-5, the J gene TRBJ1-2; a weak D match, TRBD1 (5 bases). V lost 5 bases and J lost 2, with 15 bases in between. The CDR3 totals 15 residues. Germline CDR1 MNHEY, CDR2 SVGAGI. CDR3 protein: CASSGTYRRNYGYTF. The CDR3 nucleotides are TGTGCCAGCAGTGGGACCTACCGGCGGAACTATGGCTACACCTTC.

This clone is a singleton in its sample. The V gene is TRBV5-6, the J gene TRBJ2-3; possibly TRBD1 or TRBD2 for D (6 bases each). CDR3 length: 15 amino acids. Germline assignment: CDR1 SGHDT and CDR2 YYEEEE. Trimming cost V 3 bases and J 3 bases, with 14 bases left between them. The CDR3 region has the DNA TGTGCCAGCAGCTCGTTAGGGGGGTCTACAGATACGCAGTATTTT. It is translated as CASSSLGGSTDTQYF.

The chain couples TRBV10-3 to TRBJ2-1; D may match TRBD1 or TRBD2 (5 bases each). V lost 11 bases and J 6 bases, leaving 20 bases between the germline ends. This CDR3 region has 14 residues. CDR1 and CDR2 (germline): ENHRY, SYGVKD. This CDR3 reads CAVAGTQASNEQFF. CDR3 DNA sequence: TGTGCCGTTGCCGGGACCCAGGCCTCCAATGAGCAGTTCTTC.